This TCR beta chain was sequenced during a study of shared clonotypes between healthy human individuals. The study, taken as a whole, reports: The low donor count limited represented genetic and exposure-history diversity. For sorted subsets, rarefaction showed incomplete sequencing despite large depth. Compared with clonotypes that all four donors shared, non-shared clonotypes had lower generation probabilities.

CDR3 size: 14 residues. Germline assignment: CDR1 SGHAT and CDR2 FQNNGV. V gave up 2 bases and J gave up 4 bases, with 11 bases separating them. Each subset's genomic DNA was shared equally among a number of immunoSEQ plates. Data came from immunoSEQ multiplex PCR; TCRdb stores just in-frame clones and leaves some out. This table has 2 million to 2.5 million clones, roughly 93% appearing once. This clone was counted a single time. Antigen specificity is unknown. The receptor was derived from a man in his late teens or twenties in good health. Some clones in this sample may be carry-over from other donors' samples. The sample taken for sequencing was naive CD4+ T cells from PBMCs. The subset denotes: CD45RA+ positively selected. This chain connects TRBV11-2 to TRBJ2-5; tentative D call: TRBD2 (6 bases). The CDR3 DNA reads TGTGCCAGCAGCTTATCTCTCGGGGGAGAGACCCAGTACTTC. This codes for CASSLSLGGETQYF. The full variable domain, in which reference TRBV11-2 and TRBJ2-5 provide the parts outside the CDR3, is EAGVAQSPRYKIIEKRQSVAFWCNPISGHATLYWYQQILGQGPKLLIQFQNNGVVDDSQLPKDRFSAERLKGVDSTLKIQPAKLEDSAVYLCASSLSLGGETQYFGPGTRLLVL.